This entry lists 19 T cell receptor beta chains sequenced from one sample in a study of T cell clonotyping in hematopoietic cell transplantation. Using immunoSEQ multiplex PCR, the repertoire was profiled, and TCRdb retains in-frame clones only, with some absent. Of around 80,000 clones in the sample, less than 96% were seen once. The time point was: recipient sample about 28 days before transplant, after cytoreduction. This specimen consisted of peripheral blood mononuclear cells, obtained before stem cell transplant. The receptors stem from a woman between 50 and 59 years old with acute myeloid leukemia. Some clones in this sample may be carry-over from other donors' samples.

The chain is built from TRBV28 and TRBJ2-2; D is unresolved. This CDR3 region has 15 residues. V lost 6 bases to trimming and J lost 3 bases, with 14 bases between them. Looked up from germline, CDR1 is MDHEN and CDR2 is SYDVKM. For the CDR3, the DNA is TGTGCCAGCAGACCTCAGGTGGGGTACACCGGGGAGCTGTTTTTT. Its protein product is CASRPQVGYTGELFF.

This clone turned up a few times. V is TRBV18 and J is TRBJ1-1; D is ambiguous. The CDR3 is made up of 13 amino acids. Germline V gene data show CDR1 as KGHSH and CDR2 as LQKENI. V shed 2 bases and J shed 6 bases, with 10 bases lying between them. CDR3 residues: CASSPGIGAEAFF. CDR3 coding DNA: TGTGCCAGCTCACCAGGGATCGGGGCTGAAGCTTTCTTT.

The chain uses TRBV27 and TRBJ2-1; 10 bases align to TRBD2. Germline V gene sequence: CDR1 MNHEY, CDR2 SMNVEV (reference sequence). The V segment lost 7 bases and the J segment 5 bases; nucleotides outside the gene matches: 8. The CDR3 has 15 residues. The CDR3 DNA follows: TGTGCCAGCACAACTTGGACTAGCGGCGACAATGAGCAGTTCTTC. This translates into CASTTWTSGDNEQFF.

The CDR3: CASSKSAVYEQYF. The CDR3 coding sequence is TGTGCCAGCAGCAAATCTGCTGTCTACGAGCAGTACTTC. This chain connects TRBV21-1 to TRBJ2-7. TRBV21-1 is a pseudogene locus. This CDR3 comprises 13 residues.

The gene calls are TRBV29-1 and TRBJ2-3, with D perhaps TRBD1 or TRBD2 (5 bases each). This CDR3 is built from 12 residues. CDR1 is SQVTM, CDR2 ANQGSEA, per germline. The V and J ends lost 7 bases and 0 bases respectively, with 8 bases between them. Written as DNA, the CDR3 is TGCAGCGCCCGGGACAGCACAGATACGCAGTATTTT. This codes for CSARDSTDTQYF.

The rearrangement uses TRBV7-9 and TRBJ2-2; D not certain. Germline CDR1 is SEHNR and CDR2 is FQNEAQ (reference sequence). The CDR3 runs 13 residues. V dropped 3 bases and J dropped 6 bases, with 8 bases sitting between them. CDR3 coding DNA: TGTGCCAGCAGCTTGGAGACCGCCGGGGAGCTGTTTTTT. Its protein product is CASSLETAGELFF.

The chain is built from TRBV19 and TRBJ2-7, with TRBD2 matching 7 bases. V lost 2 bases to trimming and J lost 5 bases; unmatched junction nucleotides: 3. Germline V gene lookup returns CDR1 LNHDA and CDR2 SQIVND (reference sequence). The CDR3 is 13 residues long. CDR3 in amino acids: CASSISGRDEQYF. As DNA, the CDR3 is TGTGCCAGTAGTATATCGGGGAGGGACGAGCAGTACTTC.

The chain has TRBV10-3 and TRBJ2-7, with 7 bases lining up with TRBD2. Germline assignment: CDR1 ENHRY and CDR2 SYGVKD. This CDR3 region has 15 residues. V shed 3 bases and J 7 bases; nucleotides not matched to a gene: 12. CDR3 protein: CAISDPAGRGLEQYF. CDR3 DNA sequence: TGTGCCATCAGTGATCCGGCGGGGAGGGGACTAGAGCAGTACTTC.

CDR3: CASSPRLAGGRETQYF. The CDR3 region has the DNA TGTGCCAGCAGTCCCCGCTTGGCGGGGGGGCGCGAGACCCAGTACTTC. The V call is TRBV27, the J call TRBJ2-5; 9 bases are shared with TRBD2. The CDR3 has 16 amino acids. CDR1 is MNHEY and CDR2 is SMNVEV in the germline V gene (reference sequence). Trimming took 5 bases from V and 5 from J; bases not matched to a gene: 12.

V is TRBV5-6 and J is TRBJ1-2; 9 nucleotides match TRBD1. V dropped 1 base and J dropped 2; count of bases not matched to a gene: 6. This CDR3 has 16 residues. The germline V gene has CDR1 SGHDT and CDR2 YYEEEE. The CDR3 is CASSLMGTGWNYGYTF. The CDR3 nucleotides are TGTGCCAGCAGCTTGATGGGGACAGGGTGGAACTATGGCTACACCTTC.

This sequence joins TRBV6-1 and TRBJ1-1, with no clear D. Trimming took off 2 bases at V and 4 bases at J, with 11 bases between the two ends. The CDR3 has 14 amino acids. CDR1 and CDR2 from the germline V gene are MNHNS and SASEGT. In nucleotides, the CDR3 is TGTGCCAGCAGTGAACAAAGAGGGTTCACTGAAGCTTTCTTT. Translation gives CASSEQRGFTEAFF.

The chain carries TRBV25-1 and TRBJ2-1, with D perhaps TRBD1 or TRBD2 (5 bases each). Germline V gene data show CDR1 as MGHDK and CDR2 as SYGVNS. V lost 6 bases, J lost 6 bases, and 15 bases lay in between. The CDR3 spans 14 residues. Here the CDR3 reads CASRPRGVSNEQFF. The CDR3 nucleotides are TGTGCCAGCAGACCGAGGGGAGTTAGCAATGAGCAGTTCTTC.

This clone appeared a single time. The rearrangement joins TRBV19 to TRBJ2-3; TRBD2 matches at 9 bases. Losses at the gene ends were 1 base for V and 2 bases for J; bases not matched to a gene: 1. The CDR3 length is 15 residues. Germline CDR1 LNHDA, CDR2 SQIVND (reference sequence). The CDR3 reads CASSIGLAATDTQYF. The CDR3 bases are TGTGCCAGTAGTATAGGACTAGCGGCCACAGATACGCAGTATTTT.

This rearrangement joins TRBV29-1 to TRBJ2-7, with 8 bases aligning to TRBD2. CDR1 is SQVTM, CDR2 ANQGSEA, per germline. The CDR3 runs to 14 residues. The V segment lost 4 bases and the J segment 7 bases; nucleotides outside the gene matches: 12. DNA of the CDR3: TGCAGCGTTGGCTTCCGCGGGAGGCCCGGGGAGCAGTACTTC. This codes for CSVGFRGRPGEQYF.

The chain links TRBV2 to TRBJ1-5; D remains unclear. The CDR3 contains 14 residues. V gave up 2 bases and J gave up 7 bases, with 12 bases separating them. The germline V gene has CDR1 SNHLY and CDR2 FYNNEI. CDR3 sequence: CASSEQGLRQPQHF. The CDR3 region has the DNA TGTGCCAGCAGTGAACAAGGGTTACGGCAGCCCCAGCATTTT.

As DNA, the CDR3 is TGCGCCAGCAGCCAAGGGGGGGTGGCAAACACTGAAGCTTTCTTT. Its protein product is CASSQGGVANTEAFF. This chain uses TRBV4-1 with TRBJ1-1, with D possibly matching TRBD1 (5 bases). The CDR3 has 15 residues. V was pared by 1 base and J by 2 bases, with 11 bases between. Per the germline V gene, CDR1 is MGHRA and CDR2 is YSYEKL.

CDR3 loop: CASSQGNSNQPQHF. CDR3 coding DNA: TGCGCCAGCAGCCAAGGTAATAGCAATCAGCCCCAGCATTTT. J is TRBJ1-5 and V is TRBV4-1; D is uncertain. Deletions cut 1 base from V and 0 bases from J, with 4 bases between. CDR1 is MGHRA, CDR2 YSYEKL, per germline. The length of the CDR3 is 14 residues.

The chain uses TRBV28 and TRBJ2-2, with D hard to call. Trimming stripped 6 bases from V and 4 bases from J, with 9 bases between. CDR3 length: 13 amino acids. Germline CDR1 is MDHEN and CDR2 is SYDVKM. The CDR3 region is CASSLRTTGELFF. CDR3 DNA: TGTGCCAGCAGCCTACGTACCACCGGGGAGCTGTTTTTT.

The rearrangement joins TRBV7-9 to TRBJ2-7; possible D gene TRBD1, 6 bases. The germline V gene has CDR1 SEHNR and CDR2 FQNEAQ (reference sequence). This CDR3 comprises 15 residues. The V gene lost 4 bases and the J gene lost 5 bases, with 18 bases spanning the gap. In DNA, the CDR3 is TGTGCCAGCAGCTCGATACAGGGATTCGTCGACGAGCAGTACTTC. This encodes CASSSIQGFVDEQYF.